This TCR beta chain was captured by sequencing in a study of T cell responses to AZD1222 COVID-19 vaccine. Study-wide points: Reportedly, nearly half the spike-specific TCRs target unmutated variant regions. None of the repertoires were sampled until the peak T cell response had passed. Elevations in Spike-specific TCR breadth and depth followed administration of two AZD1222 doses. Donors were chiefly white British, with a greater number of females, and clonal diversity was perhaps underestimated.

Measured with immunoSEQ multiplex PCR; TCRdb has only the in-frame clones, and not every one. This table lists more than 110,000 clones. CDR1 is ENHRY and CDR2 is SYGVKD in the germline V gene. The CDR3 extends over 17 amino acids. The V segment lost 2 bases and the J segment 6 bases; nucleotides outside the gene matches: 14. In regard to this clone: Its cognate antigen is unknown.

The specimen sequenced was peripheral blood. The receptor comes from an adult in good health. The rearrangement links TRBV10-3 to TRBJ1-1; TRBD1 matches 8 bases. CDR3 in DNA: TGTGCCATCAGTGAGGCAGTCCAGGGGGCAGGAGGAGCTGAAGCTTTCTTT. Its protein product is CAISEAVQGAGGAEAFF.